This T cell receptor (beta chain) stems from a study of blood T cell repertoires in COVID-19. Measured with immunoSEQ multiplex PCR; TCRdb has only the in-frame clones, and not every one. The sample has 200,000 to 250,000 clones; 86% are singletons. This CDR3 region has 14 residues. With 2 bases removed from V and 4 bases from J, the gap between germline ends came to 10 bases. Looked up from germline, CDR1 is MNHEY and CDR2 is SVGEGT. Sequenced material: peripheral blood. This clonotype was obtained from a woman in her 50s with COVID-19, enrolled during active disease. The chain is built from TRBV6-2 or TRBV6-3 and TRBJ2-3; the D gene is possibly TRBD2 (5 bases). CDR3 nucleotides: TGTGCCAGCAGTTACGCCCCCGGGGCAGATACGCAGTATTTT. It codes for CASSYAPGADTQYF.